This T cell receptor beta chain was found in a study of CD8+ T cells in alopecia areata. Once RNA had been extracted, it was reverse transcribed into cDNA to act as the sequencing template. Clones were sequenced by immunoSEQ multiplex PCR, and TCRdb holds only the in-frame ones, with some missing. The table records 250,000 to 350,000 clones, 60% of them present only once. Broader study findings: Clonality in lesional scalp, especially alopecia totalis/universalis, exceeded that of normal scalp. Throughout tofacitinib, many expanded lesional clones continued to persist in scalp and blood.

To note about this clone: What it binds is unknown.

Stated treatment: oral pan-JAK inhibitor, 5-10 mg twice daily. The origin of this receptor is a human donor with alopecia areata. The sample here was CD4+ T cells sorted from blood, taken at approximately week 52, from a patient treated with tofacitinib.

CDR3 loop: CASLINTGELFF. The CDR3 region has the DNA TGTGCCAGCCTGATTAACACCGGGGAGCTGTTTTTT. The chain couples TRBV7-9 to TRBJ2-2; no clear D gene. The CDR3 spans 12 residues. Trimming took 8 bases from V and 2 from J, leaving 6 bases between them. Per the germline V gene, CDR1 is SEHNR and CDR2 is FQNEAQ (reference sequence).